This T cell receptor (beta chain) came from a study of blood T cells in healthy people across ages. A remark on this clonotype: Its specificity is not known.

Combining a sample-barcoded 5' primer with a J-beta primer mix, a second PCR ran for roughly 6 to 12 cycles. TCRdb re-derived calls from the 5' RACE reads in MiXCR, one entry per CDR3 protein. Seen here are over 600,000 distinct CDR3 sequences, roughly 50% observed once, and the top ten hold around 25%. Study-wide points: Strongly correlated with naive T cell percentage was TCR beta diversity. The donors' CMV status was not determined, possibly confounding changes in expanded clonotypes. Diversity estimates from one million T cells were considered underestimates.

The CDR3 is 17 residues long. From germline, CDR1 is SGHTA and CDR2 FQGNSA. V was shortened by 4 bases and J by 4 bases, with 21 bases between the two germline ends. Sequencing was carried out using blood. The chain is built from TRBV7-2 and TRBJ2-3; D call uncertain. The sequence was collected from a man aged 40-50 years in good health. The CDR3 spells CASSSSVRRNRADTQYF. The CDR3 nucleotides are TGTGCCAGCAGCTCAAGTGTCCGAAGGAATCGAGCAGATACGCAGTATTTT.